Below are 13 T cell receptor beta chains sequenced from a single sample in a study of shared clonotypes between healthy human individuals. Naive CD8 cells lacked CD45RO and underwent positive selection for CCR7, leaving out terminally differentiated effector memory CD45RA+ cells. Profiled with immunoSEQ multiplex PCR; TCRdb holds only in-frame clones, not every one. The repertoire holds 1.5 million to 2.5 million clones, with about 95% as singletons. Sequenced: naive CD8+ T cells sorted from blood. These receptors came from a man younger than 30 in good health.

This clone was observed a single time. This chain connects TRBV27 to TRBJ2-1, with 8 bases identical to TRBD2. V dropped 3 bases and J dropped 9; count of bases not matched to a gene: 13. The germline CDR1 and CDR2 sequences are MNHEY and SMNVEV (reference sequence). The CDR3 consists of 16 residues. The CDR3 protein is CASSLLVGSREGEQFF. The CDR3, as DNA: TGTGCCAGCAGTTTGCTGGTCGGGAGTCGGGAGGGTGAGCAGTTCTTC.

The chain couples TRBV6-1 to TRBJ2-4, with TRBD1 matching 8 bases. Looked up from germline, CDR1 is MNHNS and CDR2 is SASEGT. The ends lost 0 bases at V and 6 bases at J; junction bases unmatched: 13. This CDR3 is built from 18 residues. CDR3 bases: TGTGCCAGCAGTGAAGCGTTGGAGGGACAGGCCCTTGGAAACATTCAGTACTTC. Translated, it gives CASSEALEGQALGNIQYF.

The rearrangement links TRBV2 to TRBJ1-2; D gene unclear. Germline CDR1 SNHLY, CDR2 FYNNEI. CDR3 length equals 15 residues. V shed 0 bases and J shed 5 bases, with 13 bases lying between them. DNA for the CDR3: TGTGCCAGCAGTGAAGCGCTCTTTCAGACATATGGCTACACCTTC. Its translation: CASSEALFQTYGYTF.

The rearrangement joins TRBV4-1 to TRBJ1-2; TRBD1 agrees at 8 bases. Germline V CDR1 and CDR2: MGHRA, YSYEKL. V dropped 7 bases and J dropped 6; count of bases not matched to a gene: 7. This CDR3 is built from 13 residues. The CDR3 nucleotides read TGCGCCAGCACCGGACAGGGTTATAATGGCTACACCTTC. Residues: CASTGQGYNGYTF.

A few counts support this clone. CDR3 nucleotides: TGTGCCAGCAGCTTAGAGTCAGGGGATTGGGAAGCTTTCTTT. It specifies CASSLESGDWEAFF. The chain uses TRBV7-6 and TRBJ1-1; TRBD1 might be the D (6 bases). Germline loops: CDR1 SGHVS, CDR2 FNYEAQ. The CDR3 has 14 residues. Between the trimmed V and J ends, which lost 1 base and 8 bases, there was a span of 14 bases.

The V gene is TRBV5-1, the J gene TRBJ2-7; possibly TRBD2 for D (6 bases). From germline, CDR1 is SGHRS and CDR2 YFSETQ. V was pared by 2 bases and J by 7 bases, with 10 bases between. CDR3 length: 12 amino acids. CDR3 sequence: CASSFGTQEQYF. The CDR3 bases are TGCGCCAGCAGCTTTGGGACTCAAGAGCAGTACTTC.

The CDR3 loop reads CASSVEGWDDEQYF. CDR3 nucleotides: TGTGCCAGCAGCGTAGAGGGTTGGGACGACGAGCAGTACTTC. The chain joins TRBV9 to TRBJ2-7, with D perhaps given as TRBD1 or TRBD2 (5 bases each). The ends were cut back, 0 bases at V and 5 bases at J, with 12 bases in the middle. CDR1 and CDR2 from the germline V gene are SGDLS and YYNGEE. The CDR3 sequence is 14 residues long.

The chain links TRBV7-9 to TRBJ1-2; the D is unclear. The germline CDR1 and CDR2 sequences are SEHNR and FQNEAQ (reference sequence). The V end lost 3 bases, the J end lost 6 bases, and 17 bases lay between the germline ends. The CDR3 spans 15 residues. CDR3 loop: CASSFFAGKLDGYTF. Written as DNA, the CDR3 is TGTGCCAGCAGCTTTTTCGCCGGGAAGTTGGATGGCTACACCTTC.

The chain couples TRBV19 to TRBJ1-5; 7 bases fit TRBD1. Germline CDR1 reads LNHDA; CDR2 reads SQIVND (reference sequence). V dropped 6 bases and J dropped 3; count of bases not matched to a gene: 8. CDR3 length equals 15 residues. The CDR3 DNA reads TGTGCCAGTAGGCAGGGGGTGAGCTCCAATCAGCCCCAGCATTTT. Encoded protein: CASRQGVSSNQPQHF.

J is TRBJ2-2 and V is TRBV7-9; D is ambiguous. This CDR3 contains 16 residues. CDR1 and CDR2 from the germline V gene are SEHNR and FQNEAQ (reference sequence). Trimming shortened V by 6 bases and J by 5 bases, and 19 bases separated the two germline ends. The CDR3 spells CASSGNRQEKTGELFF. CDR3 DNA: TGTGCCAGCAGTGGGAATCGGCAGGAGAAGACCGGGGAGCTGTTTTTT.

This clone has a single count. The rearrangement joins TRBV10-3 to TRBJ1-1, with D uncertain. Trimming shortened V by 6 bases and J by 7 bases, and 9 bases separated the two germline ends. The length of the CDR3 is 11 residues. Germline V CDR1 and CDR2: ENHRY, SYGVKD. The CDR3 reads CAIRMGVEAFF. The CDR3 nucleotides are TGTGCCATCAGAATGGGCGTTGAAGCTTTCTTT.

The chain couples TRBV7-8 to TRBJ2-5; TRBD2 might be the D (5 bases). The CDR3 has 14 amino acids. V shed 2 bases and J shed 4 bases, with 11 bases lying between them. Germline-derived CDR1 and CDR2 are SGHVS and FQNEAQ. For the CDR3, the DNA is TGTGCCAGCAGCTTATTGATTGGAGGAGAGACCCAGTACTTC. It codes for CASSLLIGGETQYF. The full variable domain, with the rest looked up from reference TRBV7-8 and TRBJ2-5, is GAGVSQSPRYKVAKRGQDVALRCDPISGHVSLFWYQQALGQGPEFLTYFQNEAQLDKSGLPSDRFFAERPEGSVSTLKIQRTQQEDSAVYLCASSLLIGGETQYFGPGTRLLVL.

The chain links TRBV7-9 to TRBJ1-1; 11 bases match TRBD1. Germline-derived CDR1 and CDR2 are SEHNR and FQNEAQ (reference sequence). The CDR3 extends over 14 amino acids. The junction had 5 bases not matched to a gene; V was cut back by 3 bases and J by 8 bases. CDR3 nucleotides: TGTGCCAGCAGCTTCCCCGGGACAGGGGGGGAAGCTTTCTTT. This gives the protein CASSFPGTGGEAFF.